This TCR beta chain derives from a study of shared clonotypes between healthy human individuals. Method: immunoSEQ multiplex PCR; TCRdb's copy keeps in-frame clones and lacks some. In the table there are about 1.1 million clones, around 82% of which are singletons. Germline lookup yields CDR1 MNHEY and CDR2 SMNVEV (reference sequence). With V trimmed by 2 bases and J by 0 bases, 12 bases remained unmatched. The CDR3 extends over 19 amino acids. This chain joins TRBV27 and TRBJ2-7; 11 bases align to TRBD2. The sequence was collected from a man younger than 30 in good health. Some clones in this sample may be carry-over from other donors' samples. Sequenced material: memory CD4+ T cells from PBMCs. As to subset: CD45RA-negative fraction. The CDR3 region has the DNA TGTGCCAGCAGTTTACGGTACACGACTAGCGGGACCTTCTCCTACGAGCAGTACTTC. Translation: CASSLRYTTSGTFSYEQYF.